This paragraph covers one T cell receptor (beta chain) sequence. No antigen is known for it. This sample is drawn from a study of OX40 agonist ivuxolimab in advanced cancers. Broader study findings: Which antigen the expanded peripheral T cells recognized is unknown. In CD8+ T cells, expanded clones were on average more numerous than in CD4+. Low levels of normalized T-cell clonal expansion also appeared in some nonresponders.

Data came from immunoSEQ multiplex PCR; TCRdb stores just in-frame clones and leaves some out. The top ten hold around 16% of the sample, which has about 71,000 clones, around 94% seen once. V trimming: 1 base; J trimming: 8 bases; junction bases outside the gene matches: 5. The CDR3 is made up of 15 amino acids. Germline CDR1 is LNHDA and CDR2 is SQIVND (reference sequence). Specimen: CD4+ or CD8+ T cells sorted from blood, collected in a trial of the OX40 agonist ivuxolimab. This sequence was found in an adult with an advanced solid tumor such as melanoma, head and neck, liver or kidney cancer. The chain is built from TRBV19 and TRBJ2-1, with 10 bases aligning to TRBD2. Here the CDR3 reads CASSIGLAGVHEQFF. The CDR3 DNA is TGTGCCAGTAGTATAGGGCTAGCGGGAGTCCATGAGCAGTTCTTC.